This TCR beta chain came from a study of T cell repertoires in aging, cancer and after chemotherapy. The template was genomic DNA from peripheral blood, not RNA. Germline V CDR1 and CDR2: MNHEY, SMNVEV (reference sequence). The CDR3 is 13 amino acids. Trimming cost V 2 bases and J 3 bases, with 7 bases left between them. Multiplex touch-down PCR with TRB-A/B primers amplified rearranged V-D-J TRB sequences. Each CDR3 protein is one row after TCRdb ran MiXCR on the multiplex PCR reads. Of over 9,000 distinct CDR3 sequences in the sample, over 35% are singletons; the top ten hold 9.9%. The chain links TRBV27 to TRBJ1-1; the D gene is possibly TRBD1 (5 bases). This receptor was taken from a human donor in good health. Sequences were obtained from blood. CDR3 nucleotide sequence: TGTGCCAGCAGTTTACAGGGCGACACTGAAGCTTTCTTT. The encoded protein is CASSLQGDTEAFF.